These 9 T cell receptor beta chains originate from one sample sequenced in a study of blood T cell repertoires in COVID-19. Only in-frame clones appear in the TCRdb table, and some are missing; sequencing was by immunoSEQ multiplex PCR. The sample shows roughly 410,000 clones, more than 75% of them seen only once. Sequences were obtained from peripheral blood. These receptors all stem from a woman in her fifties or sixties with COVID-19, enrolled during active disease.

V gene TRBV15 combines with J gene TRBJ2-5; TRBD1 is a possible D gene (6 bases). V lost 0 bases and J 4 bases, leaving 9 bases between the germline ends. This CDR3 contains 14 residues. Germline CDR1 LNHNV, CDR2 YYDKDF (reference sequence). The DNA of the CDR3 is TGTGCCACCAGCAGAGATTTAGGGGGAGAGACCCAGTACTTC. It specifies CATSRDLGGETQYF.

This rearrangement joins TRBV5-1 to TRBJ2-1, with TRBD2 identical over 7 bases. After removal of 5 bases from V and 6 bases from J, the junction contained 5 bases not matched to a gene. The germline gives CDR1 SGHRS, CDR2 YFSETQ. The CDR3 length is 13 residues. The DNA for the CDR3 is TGCGCCAGCAGGACCGGGACTACCAATGAGCAGTTCTTC. As protein: CASRTGTTNEQFF.

The chain combines TRBV25-1 with TRBJ1-4; D gene unclear. Trimming cost V 1 base and J 0 bases, with 15 bases left between them. The germline V gene encodes CDR1 MGHDK and CDR2 SYGVNS. The CDR3 length is 18 residues. The CDR3 sequence is CASSEWSGGNATNEKLFF. The CDR3 nucleotides read TGTGCCAGCAGTGAATGGTCGGGAGGTAATGCAACTAATGAAAAACTGTTTTTT.

The chain recombines TRBV12-3 or TRBV12-4 with TRBJ2-5, with D perhaps TRBD2 (5 bases). The CDR3 is 13 residues long. The V gene lost 4 bases and the J gene lost 6 bases, with 12 bases spanning the gap. The CDR3 sequence: CASSSPGRKTQYF. The DNA of the CDR3 is TGTGCCAGCAGTTCGCCGGGAAGGAAGACCCAGTACTTC.

The chain carries TRBV19 and TRBJ1-1; 8 bases match TRBD1. V lost 3 bases and J lost 0; bases outside the gene matches: 0. The CDR3 is 14 residues long. CDR1 is LNHDA, CDR2 SQIVND, per germline (reference sequence). The chain's CDR3 is CASSMDRVNTEAFF. As DNA, the CDR3 is TGTGCCAGTAGTATGGACAGGGTGAACACTGAAGCTTTCTTT. The complete variable domain, with remaining parts taken from reference TRBV19 and TRBJ1-1, reads DGGITQSPKYLFRKEGQNVTLSCEQNLNHDAMYWYRQDPGQGLRLIYYSQIVNDFQKGDIAEGYSVSREKKESFPLTVTSAQKNPTAFYLCASSMDRVNTEAFFGQGTRLTVV.

The chain couples TRBV3-1 (or the pseudogene TRBV3-2) to TRBJ2-7, with D hard to call. The germline gives CDR1 LGHDT, CDR2 YNNKEL (reference sequence). The CDR3 has 13 amino acids. The ends were cut back, 4 bases at V and 5 bases at J, with 12 bases in the middle. CDR3 loop: CASSLSGGDEQYF. The CDR3 nucleotides read TGTGCCAGCAGCCTGTCAGGTGGCGACGAGCAGTACTTC.

The V call is TRBV18, the J call TRBJ1-1, with D maybe TRBD1 (6 bases). CDR1 is KGHSH and CDR2 is LQKENI in the germline V gene. The V end lost 5 bases, the J end lost 3 bases, and 10 bases lay between the germline ends. The CDR3 runs 13 residues. In DNA, the CDR3 is TGTGCCAGCTCAGGGGGCTTGGACACTGAAGCTTTCTTT. Its protein product is CASSGGLDTEAFF.

This clone was detected only a few times. The rearrangement joins TRBV6-5 to TRBJ1-2; maybe TRBD1 (6 bases). V lost 4 bases, J lost 4 bases, and 10 bases lay in between. The germline CDR1 and CDR2 sequences are MNHEY and SVGAGI. This CDR3 region has 13 residues. The CDR3 here is CASSLGQLYGYTF. CDR3 in DNA: TGTGCCAGCAGTTTAGGACAGCTCTATGGCTACACCTTC.

This chain links TRBV10-1 with TRBJ2-3, with D perhaps TRBD1 (6 bases). CDR3 length equals 16 residues. Germline V gives CDR1 WNHNN, CDR2 SYGVQD (reference sequence). V was cut by 4 bases and J by 1 base, with 15 bases left in between. CDR3 region: CASSAGQSWGTDTQYF. Here the CDR3 DNA reads TGCGCCAGCAGTGCTGGACAGTCATGGGGCACAGATACGCAGTATTTT.